Below, 2 T cell receptor beta chains from the same sample are listed, as sequenced in a study of blood T cell repertoires in COVID-19. Generated by immunoSEQ multiplex PCR, the TCRdb table keeps only in-frame clones and is missing some. The sample comprises around 35,000 clones, about 87% of which are singletons, and around 40% rests with the top ten. The sequenced sample consisted of peripheral blood. The receptors originated from a human donor in a cohort sampled during active COVID-19.

The chain is built from TRBV2 and TRBJ1-6; TRBD1 agrees at 8 bases. J lost 5 bases, V lost 3 bases, and 6 bases had no gene match. From germline, CDR1 is SNHLY and CDR2 FYNNEI. The CDR3 is 16 amino acids. As DNA, the CDR3 is TGTGCCAGCAGTGAGGAAACAGGGGGTCATAATTCACCCCTCCACTTT. Translating it yields CASSEETGGHNSPLHF. The entire variable domain, with the rest obtained from reference TRBV2 and TRBJ1-6, is as follows: EPEVTQTPSHQVTQMGQEVILRCVPISNHLYFYWYRQILGQKVEFLVSFYNNEISEKSEIFDDQFSVERPDGSNFTLKIRSTKLEDSAMYFCASSEETGGHNSPLHFGNGTRLTVT.

The V and J genes are TRBV28 and TRBJ2-7, with D perhaps TRBD1 (6 bases). The germline V gene encodes CDR1 MDHEN and CDR2 SYDVKM. The CDR3 totals 14 residues. V shed 1 base and J shed 5 bases, with 12 bases lying between them. CDR3 protein: CASSLLRTANEQYF. The CDR3 DNA is TGTGCCAGCAGTTTATTAAGGACAGCCAACGAGCAGTACTTC.